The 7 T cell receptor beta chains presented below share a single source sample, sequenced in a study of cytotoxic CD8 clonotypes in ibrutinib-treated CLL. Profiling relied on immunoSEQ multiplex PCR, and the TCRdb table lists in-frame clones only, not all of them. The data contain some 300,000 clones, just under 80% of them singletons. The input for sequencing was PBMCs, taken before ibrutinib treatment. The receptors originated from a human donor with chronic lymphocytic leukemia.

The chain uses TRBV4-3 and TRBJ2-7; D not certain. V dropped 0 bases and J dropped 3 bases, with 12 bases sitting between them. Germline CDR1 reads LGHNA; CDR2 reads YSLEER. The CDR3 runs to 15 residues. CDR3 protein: CASSQDSTAYYEQYF. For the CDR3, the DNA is TGCGCCAGCAGCCAAGATTCCACGGCATACTACGAGCAGTACTTC.

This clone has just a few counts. The CDR3 DNA is TGCGCCAGCAGCCCTGATTTGAGCGGGAGCTCCTACAATGAGCAGTTCTTC. This encodes CASSPDLSGSSYNEQFF. The chain combines TRBV5-1 with TRBJ2-1; 8 bases are shared with TRBD2. Germline V gives CDR1 SGHRS, CDR2 YFSETQ. V lost 4 bases, J lost 0 bases, and 9 bases stayed unmatched. This CDR3 has 17 residues. Based on the CDR3 plus reference TRBV5-1 and TRBJ2-1, the full variable domain is KAGVTQTPRYLIKTRGQQVTLSCSPISGHRSVSWYQQTPGQGLQFLFEYFSETQRNKGNFPGRFSGRQFSNSRSEMNVSTLELGDSALYLCASSPDLSGSSYNEQFFGPGTRLTVL.

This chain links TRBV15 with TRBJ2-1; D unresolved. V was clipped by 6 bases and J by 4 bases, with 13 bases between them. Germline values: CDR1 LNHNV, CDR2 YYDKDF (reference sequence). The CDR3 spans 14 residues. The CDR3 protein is CATSDPARYNEQFF. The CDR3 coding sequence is TGTGCCACCAGTGACCCCGCCCGTTACAATGAGCAGTTCTTC.

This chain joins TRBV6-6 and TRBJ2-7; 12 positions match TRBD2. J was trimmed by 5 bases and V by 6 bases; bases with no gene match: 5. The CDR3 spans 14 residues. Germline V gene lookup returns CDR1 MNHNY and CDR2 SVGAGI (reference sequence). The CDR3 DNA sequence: TGTGCCAGCAGCAGACTAGCGGGAGCCCACGAGCAGTACTTC. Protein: CASSRLAGAHEQYF.

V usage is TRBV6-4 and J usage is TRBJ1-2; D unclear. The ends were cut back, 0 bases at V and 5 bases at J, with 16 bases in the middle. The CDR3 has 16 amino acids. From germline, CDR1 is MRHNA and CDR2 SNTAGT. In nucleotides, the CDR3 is TGTGCCAGCAGTGACTCTAAGGGCCCCAAGGGATATGGCTACACCTTC. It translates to CASSDSKGPKGYGYTF.

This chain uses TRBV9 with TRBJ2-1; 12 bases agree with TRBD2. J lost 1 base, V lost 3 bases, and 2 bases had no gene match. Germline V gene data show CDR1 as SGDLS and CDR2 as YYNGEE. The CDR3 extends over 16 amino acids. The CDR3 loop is CASSDGTSGSYNEQFF. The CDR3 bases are TGTGCCAGCAGCGATGGGACTAGCGGGTCCTACAATGAGCAGTTCTTC.

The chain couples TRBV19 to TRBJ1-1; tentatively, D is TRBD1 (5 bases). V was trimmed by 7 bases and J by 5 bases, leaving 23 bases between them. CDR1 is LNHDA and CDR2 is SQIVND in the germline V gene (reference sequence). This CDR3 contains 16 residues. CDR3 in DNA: TGTGCCAGTAAGATCTACCGATGGGGGGAATTGACTGAAGCTTTCTTT. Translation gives CASKIYRWGELTEAFF.